A single sample gave rise to the 21 T cell receptor beta chains below, sequenced in a study of blood T cell repertoires in COVID-19. Here immunoSEQ multiplex PCR was the method, and the copy in TCRdb shows in-frame clones only, minus some. The repertoire holds roughly 160,000 clones, 79% seen once, with 8% to 8.5% in the top ten. Specimen: peripheral blood. These receptors originate from a woman aged 60-75 years with COVID-19, enrolled during active disease.

V and J are TRBV29-1 and TRBJ2-3, with TRBD2 identical over 15 bases. The CDR3 contains 15 residues. V lost 3 bases, J lost 4 bases, and 2 bases stayed unmatched. The germline CDR1 and CDR2 sequences are SQVTM and ANQGSEA. The CDR3 region has the DNA TGCAGCGTTGACGGGACTAGCGGGAGGTCAGATACGCAGTATTTT. This sequence encodes CSVDGTSGRSDTQYF.

The chain joins TRBV5-4 to TRBJ2-7, with 10 bases identical to TRBD1. Germline V lookup: CDR1 SGHNT, CDR2 YYREEE (reference sequence). The J segment lost 3 bases and the V segment lost 2 bases, leaving 5 bases of the junction unmatched. The CDR3 is 15 residues long. Here the CDR3 DNA reads TGTGCCAGCAGCTTTGACAGGGGGCGGAACTACGAGCAGTACTTC. This gives the protein CASSFDRGRNYEQYF.

This clone was observed once. CDR3 sequence: CASSLAGANTQYF. The CDR3 DNA is TGTGCCAGCAGCTTAGCGGGGGCGAACACGCAGTATTTT. This chain connects TRBV7-8 to TRBJ2-3; maybe TRBD1 (6 bases). The CDR3 sequence is 13 residues long. The germline V gene encodes CDR1 SGHVS and CDR2 FQNEAQ. Deletions cut 0 bases from V and 9 bases from J, with 10 bases between. The full variable domain, with the rest looked up from reference TRBV7-8 and TRBJ2-3, is GAGVSQSPRYKVAKRGQDVALRCDPISGHVSLFWYQQALGQGPEFLTYFQNEAQLDKSGLPSDRFFAERPEGSVSTLKIQRTQQEDSAVYLCASSLAGANTQYFGPGTRLTVL.

In this sample, this clone turned up a few times. This sequence joins TRBV6-5 and TRBJ2-1; 10 positions match TRBD1. The germline CDR1 and CDR2 sequences are MNHEY and SVGAGI. The V gene end was trimmed by 2 bases and the J gene end by 6 bases; junction bases not matched to a gene: 7. The CDR3 is 16 residues long. Written as DNA, the CDR3 is TGTGCCAGCAGTTACGATAGAGGGACAGGGGTCAATGAGCAGTTCTTC. It specifies CASSYDRGTGVNEQFF.

This clone was seen only once. The chain couples TRBV6-5 to TRBJ2-7; no reliable D call. This CDR3 has 14 residues. CDR1 and CDR2 (germline): MNHEY, SVGAGI. Trimming pared 8 bases from V and 2 bases from J, leaving 16 bases between. CDR3 amino acids: CASLRRRGTYEQYF. DNA of the CDR3: TGTGCCAGCTTGCGAAGGCGCGGAACCTACGAGCAGTACTTC.

The chain is built from TRBV4-2 and TRBJ2-3, with D possibly matching TRBD2 (5 bases). Germline V gene sequence: CDR1 LGHNA, CDR2 YNFKEQ. The CDR3 runs to 16 residues. Trimming took 4 bases from V and 2 from J, leaving 16 bases between them. The CDR3 spells CASSPYQRTDTDTQYF. DNA for the CDR3: TGTGCCAGCAGCCCGTACCAGCGGACCGACACAGATACGCAGTATTTT.

The genes are TRBV19 and TRBJ2-1; D is unclear. Germline V CDR1 and CDR2: LNHDA, SQIVND (reference sequence). The V end was cut by 7 bases, the J end by 3 bases, with 13 bases between. The CDR3 spans 14 residues. The chain's CDR3 is CASTVALDYNEQFF. CDR3 coding DNA: TGTGCCAGTACCGTAGCCCTCGACTACAATGAGCAGTTCTTC.

The chain combines TRBV14 with TRBJ2-2, with a tentative D call TRBD1 (6 bases). Germline V gene lookup returns CDR1 SGHDN and CDR2 FVKESK. CDR3 length equals 14 residues. The V gene lost 6 bases and the J gene lost 4 bases, with 12 bases spanning the gap. The CDR3 DNA reads as TGTGCCAGCAGAGTGGGGACACCCACCGGGGAGCTGTTTTTT. Its translation is CASRVGTPTGELFF.

The chain employs TRBV27 and TRBJ1-6; D is possibly TRBD1 (6 bases). The CDR3 is 13 amino acids. CDR1 and CDR2 from the germline V gene are MNHEY and SMNVEV (reference sequence). V was pared by 4 bases and J by 15 bases, with 16 bases between. The CDR3 here is CASSSWVDRLLHF. For the CDR3, the DNA is TGTGCCAGCAGTTCTTGGGTCGACAGGCTCCTCCACTTT.

The chain recombines TRBV5-1 with TRBJ2-6, with 8 bases fitting TRBD1. The V gene's germline CDR1 is SGHRS and CDR2 YFSETQ. The CDR3 contains 19 residues. The V and J ends lost 0 bases and 0 bases, in that order; junction bases with no gene match: 8. The CDR3 region is CASSLGSGGYFSGANVLTF. The CDR3 DNA is TGCGCCAGCAGCTTGGGGTCAGGGGGCTACTTCTCTGGGGCCAACGTCCTGACTTTC. The variable domain in full, with the rest retrieved from reference TRBV5-1 and TRBJ2-6, is KAGVTQTPRYLIKTRGQQVTLSCSPISGHRSVSWYQQTPGQGLQFLFEYFSETQRNKGNFPGRFSGRQFSNSRSEMNVSTLELGDSALYLCASSLGSGGYFSGANVLTFGAGSRLTVL.

The chain has TRBV27 and TRBJ2-7; a possible D gene is TRBD2 (5 bases). The V gene's germline CDR1 is MNHEY and CDR2 SMNVEV (reference sequence). The length of the CDR3 is 14 residues. V lost 6 bases and J lost 1, with 13 bases in between. The CDR3 DNA sequence: TGTGCCAGCAGGAGACTAAGAGGATCCTACGAGCAGTACTTC. The encoded protein is CASRRLRGSYEQYF.

The V call is TRBV29-1, the J call TRBJ2-5; 7 nucleotides line up with TRBD1. Germline CDR1 and CDR2: SQVTM and ANQGSEA. V trimming: 1 base; J trimming: 2 bases; junction bases outside the gene matches: 7. The CDR3 has 15 residues. As DNA, the CDR3 is TGCAGCGTTGAAGCCGCGACAGGGCCACAAGAGACCCAGTACTTC. Its protein product is CSVEAATGPQETQYF. Based on the CDR3 plus reference TRBV29-1 and TRBJ2-5, the full variable domain is SAVISQKPSRDICQRGTSLTIQCQVDSQVTMMFWYRQQPGQSLTLIATANQGSEATYESGFVIDKFPISRPNLTFSTLTVSNMSPEDSSIYLCSVEAATGPQETQYFGPGTRLLVL.

The chain combines TRBV10-3 with TRBJ2-3, with D tentatively TRBD1 (5 bases). CDR1 is ENHRY, CDR2 SYGVKD, per germline. The CDR3 is 14 amino acids. Trimming took off 2 bases at V and 2 bases at J, with 8 bases between the two ends. The CDR3 DNA reads as TGTGCCATCAGTGAGGGGGCCGACACAGATACGCAGTATTTT. Translated, it gives CAISEGADTDTQYF.

The V gene is TRBV5-1, the J gene TRBJ2-2; TRBD2 matches at 8 bases. Trimming took 3 bases from V and 4 from J; bases not matched to a gene: 11. Germline CDR1 SGHRS, CDR2 YFSETQ. This CDR3 is 17 amino acids long. In nucleotides, the CDR3 is TGCGCCAGCAGCTCCAGCCCCCGACTAGCGAGCACCGGGGAGCTGTTTTTT. Translated, it gives CASSSSPRLASTGELFF.

This chain links TRBV6-5 with TRBJ2-5; the D is unclear. This CDR3 region has 11 residues. Germline CDR1 reads MNHEY; CDR2 reads SVGAGI. V was pared by 6 bases and J by 5 bases, with 7 bases between. Written as DNA, the CDR3 is TGTGCCAGCAGGTCGGTCGAGACCCAGTACTTC. It is translated as CASRSVETQYF.

The rearrangement links TRBV19 to TRBJ1-5; D is undetermined. The V gene's germline CDR1 is LNHDA and CDR2 SQIVND (reference sequence). The CDR3 is made up of 15 amino acids. V gave up 6 bases and J gave up 4 bases, with 16 bases separating them. In DNA form, the CDR3 reads TGTGCCAGTAGAGCGCGGGCAGGAGGGAATCAGCCCCAGCATTTT. As protein: CASRARAGGNQPQHF.

The chain links TRBV4-3 to TRBJ1-2; 8 nucleotides line up with TRBD1. Germline CDR1 is LGHNA and CDR2 is YSLEER. Trimming took 2 bases from V and 8 from J; bases not matched to a gene: 4. The CDR3 loop spans 13 amino acids. The CDR3 DNA follows: TGCGCCAGCAGCCAAAACGACAGGGGCGGCTACACCTTC. Its translation: CASSQNDRGGYTF.

The chain carries TRBV28 and TRBJ1-1; possibly TRBD1 for D (5 bases). Germline V lookup: CDR1 MDHEN, CDR2 SYDVKM. This CDR3 spans 13 amino acids. Trimming removed 6 bases at V and 11 bases at J, with 19 bases between. CDR3 sequence: CASSRIMTDGAFF. DNA of the CDR3: TGTGCCAGCAGCCGGATCATGACAGATGGGGCTTTCTTT.

CDR3 in DNA: TGCGCCCGCGACGACACGGACTATGGCTACACCTTC. Translating it yields CARDDTDYGYTF. The J gene is TRBJ1-2, the V gene TRBV10-1; D is unresolved. The ends were cut back, 11 bases at V and 3 bases at J, with 13 bases in the middle. This CDR3 has 12 residues. Germline CDR1 WNHNN, CDR2 SYGVQD (reference sequence).

V usage is TRBV5-6 and J usage is TRBJ2-6; D is unclear. This CDR3 region has 14 residues. Germline V CDR1 and CDR2: SGHDT, YYEEEE. With 0 bases removed from V and 2 bases from J, the gap between germline ends came to 3 bases. The CDR3 DNA follows: TGTGCCAGCAGCTTGGGGCCTGGGGCCAACGTCCTGACTTTC. It specifies CASSLGPGANVLTF.

This clone occurred many times. V usage is TRBV9 and J usage is TRBJ2-2; D is ambiguous. With 4 bases removed from V and 8 bases from J, the gap between germline ends came to 12 bases. This CDR3 has 13 residues. From germline, CDR1 is SGDLS and CDR2 YYNGEE. The CDR3 nucleotides are TGTGCCAGCAGCTCGCTAATAAGAGGGGAGCTGTTTTTT. Its protein is CASSSLIRGELFF.